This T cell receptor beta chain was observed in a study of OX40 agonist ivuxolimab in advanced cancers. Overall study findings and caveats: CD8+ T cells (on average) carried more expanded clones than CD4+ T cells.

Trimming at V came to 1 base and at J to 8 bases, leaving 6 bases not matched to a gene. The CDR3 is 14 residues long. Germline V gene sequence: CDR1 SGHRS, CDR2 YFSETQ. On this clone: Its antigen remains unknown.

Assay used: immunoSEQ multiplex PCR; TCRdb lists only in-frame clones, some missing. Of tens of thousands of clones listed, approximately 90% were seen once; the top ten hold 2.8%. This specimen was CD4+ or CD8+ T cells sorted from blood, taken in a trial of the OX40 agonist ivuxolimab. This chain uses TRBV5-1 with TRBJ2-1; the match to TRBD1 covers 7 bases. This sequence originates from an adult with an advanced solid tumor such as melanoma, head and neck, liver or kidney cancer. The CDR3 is CASSLLQGVDEQFF. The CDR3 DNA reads TGCGCCAGCAGCTTGCTCCAGGGGGTGGATGAGCAGTTCTTC.